This TCR beta chain was observed in a study of cytotoxic CD8 clonotypes in ibrutinib-treated CLL. This clone turned up a few times. The table came from immunoSEQ multiplex PCR; TCRdb's copy has only in-frame clones and leaves some out. This sample has hundreds of thousands of clones, with 70% found just once. Looked up from germline, CDR1 is SGHTA and CDR2 is FQGNSA. The CDR3 totals 13 residues. Trimming cost V 5 bases and J 4 bases, with 12 bases left between them. V usage is TRBV7-2 and J usage is TRBJ2-7; D gene unclear. This specimen was PBMCs, taken after 24 months of ibrutinib treatment. The TCR originated in a human donor with chronic lymphocytic leukemia. DNA of the CDR3: TGTGCCAGCAGCGTCCCGACCACGTACGAGCAGTACTTC. Residues: CASSVPTTYEQYF.